The clone carrying this T cell receptor beta chain appeared a single time. This sample was taken from a study of T cell changes during pregnancy in multiple sclerosis. The repertoire was sequenced with immunoSEQ multiplex PCR; TCRdb's copy has only in-frame clones and lacks some. The sample contains over 40,000 clones, more than 75% of which appear only once. This sample comprised CD8+ T cells from peripheral blood mononuclear cells, obtained after pregnancy. This sequence originates from a female donor in good health, enrolled as a control in a pregnancy study.

CDR3 residues: CASSQEDRGPRTGELFF. The CDR3 DNA is TGTGCCAGCAGCCAAGAGGACAGGGGCCCGCGCACCGGGGAGCTGTTTTTT. V usage is TRBV4-2 and J usage is TRBJ2-2; 9 bases are shared with TRBD1. The CDR3 has 17 residues. Trimming took 0 bases from V and 4 from J; bases not matched to a gene: 6. Germline CDR1 and CDR2: LGHNA and YNFKEQ.